This T cell receptor beta chain was found in a study of T-cell memory formation after mild COVID-19. This clonotype was seen a few times. Sample barcodes and UMIs were carried by the TCR alpha and TCR beta cDNA libraries that 5'RACE generated with constant-segment primers. TCRdb used MiXCR to reprocess the 5' RACE reads, holding one entry per CDR3 protein. The table has about 560,000 distinct CDR3 sequences, about 20% seen once; the top ten hold around 12%. The germline V gene has CDR1 MNHEY and CDR2 SMNVEV (reference sequence). Trimming at V came to 3 bases and at J to 7 bases, leaving 14 bases not matched to a gene. The CDR3 has 17 residues.

The receptor was isolated from an adult woman who had mild COVID-19 (a few samples of this study predate the infection). Cell type and time point are not known. Sequenced sample: PBMCs or a T cell subset sorted from them (not recorded which). The chain has TRBV27 and TRBJ2-3, with 9 bases matching TRBD2. The CDR3 nucleotides read TGTGCCAGCAGTTTCCCCCCGACTAGCGGAGGGGATAATACGCAGTATTTT. Its translation is CASSFPPTSGGDNTQYF.